The 30 T cell receptor beta chains below were found in one sample sequenced in a study of beta chain features in type 1 diabetes. Study results and limitations: In every one of the four CD4+ subsets, TCRB CDR3s were moderately but significantly shorter in Type 1 diabetes patients.

The authors reverse transcribed all of the isolated RNA, so sequencing captured expressed TCRB transcripts. Sequencing was performed with immunoSEQ multiplex PCR; in TCRdb, only in-frame clones are kept and a portion is missing. The sample lists 93,000 or so clones; approximately 30% were seen once. Their specific antigens are unknown. The sequencing sample was made of central memory CD4+ T cells from blood. These receptors came from a woman between 18 and 30 years old with type 1 diabetes.

This clone has a handful of counts. The chain joins TRBV5-4 to TRBJ1-2; a possible D gene is TRBD1 (5 bases). V dropped 0 bases and J dropped 1 base, with 13 bases sitting between them. The length of the CDR3 is 16 residues. CDR1 is SGHNT, CDR2 YYREEE, per germline (reference sequence). This CDR3 reads CASSLGSRVGNYGYTF. CDR3 bases: TGTGCCAGCAGCTTGGGGTCCAGGGTCGGTAACTATGGCTACACCTTC.

The gene calls are TRBV7-9 and TRBJ1-5, with no clear D. The CDR3 has 13 amino acids. Germline CDR1 and CDR2: SEHNR and FQNEAQ (reference sequence). V was trimmed by 8 bases and J by 3 bases, leaving 11 bases between them. CDR3 loop: CASSRETNQPQHF. The CDR3 DNA follows: TGTGCCAGCTCGCGGGAAACCAATCAGCCCCAGCATTTT.

J is TRBJ2-7 and V is TRBV6-1; possible D gene TRBD2, 5 bases. This CDR3 contains 15 residues. Trimming cost V 6 bases and J 3 bases, with 18 bases left between them. CDR1 is MNHNS and CDR2 is SASEGT in the germline V gene. The DNA for the CDR3 is TGTGCCAGCAGAGAGGAACCGGGATTTATCTACGAGCAGTACTTC. Residues: CASREEPGFIYEQYF.

There are a few counts of this clone. The chain combines TRBV7-2 with TRBJ2-7, with 10 bases matching TRBD2. Trimming took 5 bases from V and 2 from J; bases not matched to a gene: 6. Germline CDR1 reads SGHTA; CDR2 reads FQGNSA. The CDR3 covers 15 residues. As DNA, the CDR3 is TGTGCCAGCAGCCCCGGACTAGCGGTAACCTACGAGCAGTACTTC. It specifies CASSPGLAVTYEQYF.

The chain joins TRBV4-1 to TRBJ1-2; D is perhaps TRBD1 (6 bases). V was clipped by 1 base and J by 5 bases, with 17 bases between them. CDR3 length equals 16 residues. The germline V gene has CDR1 MGHRA and CDR2 YSYEKL. The CDR3 region is CASSQAVQGLGYGYTF. The CDR3, as DNA: TGCGCCAGCAGCCAAGCAGTTCAGGGGCTGGGGTATGGCTACACCTTC.

The V gene is TRBV2, the J gene TRBJ2-7, with D perhaps matching TRBD2 (6 bases). The V gene's germline CDR1 is SNHLY and CDR2 FYNNEI. V lost 3 bases to trimming and J lost 3 bases, with 9 bases between them. The CDR3 is 13 residues long. The CDR3, as DNA: TGTGCCAGCAGTGATAGCGGCCACTACGAGCAGTACGTC. It yields the protein CASSDSGHYEQYV.

V is TRBV7-3 and J is TRBJ2-7; a weak D match, TRBD2 (6 bases). CDR1 and CDR2 from the germline V gene are SGHTA and FQGTGA. Trimming shortened V by 5 bases and J by 2 bases, and 16 bases separated the two germline ends. The length of the CDR3 is 15 residues. CDR3 sequence reads: CASSPQSGSPYEQYF. The CDR3 region has the DNA TGTGCCAGCAGCCCCCAATCCGGGAGCCCCTACGAGCAGTACTTC.

This clone was recorded a few times. The chain recombines TRBV7-6 with TRBJ1-1; tentative D call: TRBD1 (6 bases). V lost 3 bases, J lost 1 base, and 6 bases lay in between. This CDR3 region has 13 residues. The germline gives CDR1 SGHVS, CDR2 FNYEAQ. The CDR3 is CASSLGQNTEAFF. The DNA for the CDR3 is TGTGCCAGCAGCTTGGGACAGAACACTGAAGCTTTCTTT.

This clone was detected a few times. V usage is TRBV6-1 and J usage is TRBJ2-1, with unresolved D. Trimming stripped 6 bases from V and 0 bases from J, with 12 bases between. Germline assignment: CDR1 MNHNS and CDR2 SASEGT. There are 15 residues in the CDR3. This CDR3 reads CASSPRLRSYNEQFF. The CDR3 bases are TGTGCCAGCAGCCCGAGGTTACGCTCCTACAATGAGCAGTTCTTC.

This clone appeared a few times. This chain connects TRBV6-5 to TRBJ1-2; D is unclear. V shed 6 bases and J shed 8 bases, with 13 bases lying between them. In germline, CDR1 is MNHEY, CDR2 SVGAGI. The CDR3 totals 12 residues. The CDR3 is CASRGGEGGYTF. The CDR3 coding sequence is TGTGCCAGCAGAGGCGGTGAGGGCGGCTACACCTTC.

This clone was seen more than once but under ten times. V is TRBV28 and J is TRBJ1-2, with 9 nucleotides matching TRBD1. The CDR3 runs 16 residues. Germline values: CDR1 MDHEN, CDR2 SYDVKM. V shed 6 bases, J shed 2 bases, and the junction held 10 bases outside the gene matches. The CDR3 sequence: CASSPPRQGENYGYTF. The DNA of the CDR3 is TGTGCCAGCAGCCCCCCCAGACAGGGGGAGAACTATGGCTACACCTTC.

The gene calls are TRBV5-4 and TRBJ2-3, with D possibly matching TRBD2 (6 bases). Trimming shortened V by 4 bases and J by 2 bases, and 14 bases separated the two germline ends. This CDR3 has 15 residues. Looked up from germline, CDR1 is SGHNT and CDR2 is YYREEE (reference sequence). This chain's CDR3 is CASSPRGLHTDTQYF. CDR3 coding DNA: TGTGCCAGCAGCCCCCGGGGGTTACACACAGATACGCAGTATTTT.

V and J are TRBV1 and TRBJ2-2; TRBD2 is taken as the D call from the table, unchecked against the DNA. TRBV1 is classified as a pseudogene. The CDR3 covers 20 residues. This CDR3 is CTSSQDLREGCVANTGELFF. The CDR3 nucleotides are TGCACCAGCAGCCAAGATCTCCGGGAAGGTTGCGTCGCGAACACCGGGGAGCTGTTTTTT.

This chain links TRBV29-1 with TRBJ2-1; 13 bases match TRBD2. The length of the CDR3 is 12 residues. V gave up 7 bases and J gave up 8 bases; unmatched junction bases: 2. Germline V gives CDR1 SQVTM, CDR2 ANQGSEA. DNA of the CDR3: TGCAGCGGGACTAGCGGGAGCTATGAGCAGTTCTTC. Amino acids: CSGTSGSYEQFF.

This clone was observed a few times. J is TRBJ1-2 and V is TRBV28, with D uncertain. The germline CDR1 and CDR2 sequences are MDHEN and SYDVKM. CDR3 length: 14 amino acids. Trimming shortened V by 5 bases and J by 4 bases, and 14 bases separated the two germline ends. The CDR3 region has the DNA TGTGCCAGCAGTGCTTCGACATTTATCTATGGCTACACCTTC. Residues: CASSASTFIYGYTF.

The chain is built from TRBV18 and TRBJ2-6, with 8 bases fitting TRBD1. CDR3 size: 18 residues. Germline V gene data show CDR1 as KGHSH and CDR2 as LQKENI. Losses at the gene ends were 5 bases for V and 2 bases for J; bases not matched to a gene: 11. The CDR3 DNA sequence: TGTGCCAGCTCAACCACCGGGATGACAGGGGCTGGGGCCAACGTCCTGACTTTC. It codes for CASSTTGMTGAGANVLTF.

J is TRBJ2-3 and V is TRBV14, with 12 bases matching TRBD2. This CDR3 comprises 21 residues. CDR1 and CDR2 (germline): SGHDN, FVKESK. Trimming cost V 5 bases and J 2 bases; bases outside gene matches: 20. The CDR3 nucleotides are TGTGCCAGCAGCAGGGGAATACTAGCGGGAGGCCCCTTGAGGGACACAGATACGCAGTATTTT. As protein: CASSRGILAGGPLRDTDTQYF.

The sample holds one count of this clone. J is TRBJ2-5 and V is TRBV10-3; TRBD1 matches 8 bases. Per germline, CDR1 ENHRY and CDR2 SYGVKD. This CDR3 is 14 amino acids long. J lost 4 bases, V lost 6 bases, and 7 bases had no gene match. CDR3: CAIREDRGGETQYF. The CDR3 DNA follows: TGTGCCATCAGGGAAGACAGGGGAGGAGAGACCCAGTACTTC.

Many counts were recorded for this clone. The rearrangement uses TRBV5-1 and TRBJ2-7; D perhaps matches TRBD2 (6 bases). Germline-derived CDR1 and CDR2 are SGHRS and YFSETQ. This CDR3 is built from 14 residues. V was trimmed by 0 bases and J by 5 bases, leaving 12 bases between them. The CDR3 here is CASSLGGVRDEQYV. The CDR3 bases are TGCGCCAGCAGCTTGGGGGGGGTCCGGGACGAGCAGTACGTC.

This clone has only a few counts. The chain combines TRBV9 with TRBJ2-3, with 9 bases identical to TRBD1. V gave up 3 bases and J gave up 5 bases; unmatched junction bases: 7. This CDR3 spans 15 amino acids. From germline, CDR1 is SGDLS and CDR2 YYNGEE. In DNA form, the CDR3 reads TGTGCCAGCAGCGCAGATGACAGGGGGAGAGATACGCAGTATTTT. Encoded protein: CASSADDRGRDTQYF. Supplemented by reference TRBV9 and TRBJ2-3, the full variable domain reads DSGVTQTPKHLITATGQRVTLRCSPRSGDLSVYWYQQSLDQGLQFLIQYYNGEERAKGNILERFSAQQFPDLHSELNLSSLELGDSALYFCASSADDRGRDTQYFGPGTRLTVL.

The genes are TRBV6-5 and TRBJ2-5, with 8 nucleotides matching TRBD2. The ends lost 3 bases at V and 2 bases at J; junction bases unmatched: 2. Per germline, CDR1 MNHEY and CDR2 SVGAGI. The CDR3 totals 14 residues. CDR3 in amino acids: CASSYSGTQETQYF. Here the CDR3 DNA reads TGTGCCAGCAGTTATAGCGGGACGCAAGAGACCCAGTACTTC.

The chain couples TRBV29-1 to TRBJ2-7; tentative D call: TRBD2 (5 bases). The CDR3 consists of 13 residues. Trimming took off 7 bases at V and 7 bases at J, with 20 bases between the two ends. Germline V gene data show CDR1 as SQVTM and CDR2 as ANQGSEA. This CDR3 reads CSALGPGSWEQYF. For the CDR3, the DNA is TGCAGCGCCTTGGGCCCGGGAAGTTGGGAGCAGTACTTC.

This clone was seen more than once but under ten times. The rearrangement uses TRBV30 and TRBJ2-2, with D hard to call. Germline CDR1 reads GTSNPN; CDR2 reads SVGIG (reference sequence). The V and J ends lost 7 bases and 2 bases respectively, with 2 bases between them. This CDR3 comprises 10 residues. CDR3 in amino acids: CALNTGELFF. CDR3 in DNA: TGTGCCTTAAACACCGGGGAGCTGTTTTTT. Combining the CDR3 with reference TRBV30 and TRBJ2-2 gives the whole variable domain SQTIHQWPATLVQPVGSPLSLECTVEGTSNPNLYWYRQAAGRGLQLLFYSVGIGQISSEVPQNLSASRPQDRQFILSSKKLLLSDSGFYLCALNTGELFFGEGSRLTVL.

This clone was recorded a few times. The J gene is TRBJ2-4, the V gene TRBV27; D uncertain. The CDR3 extends over 16 amino acids. Germline V gene sequence: CDR1 MNHEY, CDR2 SMNVEV (reference sequence). Trimming cost V 3 bases and J 0 bases, with 12 bases left between them. CDR3 DNA sequence: TGTGCCAGCAGTTTCTTCGGTACTTTAGCCAAAAACATTCAGTACTTC. Amino acid sequence: CASSFFGTLAKNIQYF.

The V call is TRBV2, the J call TRBJ2-2, with 8 nucleotides matching TRBD2. CDR1 is SNHLY, CDR2 FYNNEI, per germline. V was pared by 9 bases and J by 7 bases, with 4 bases of the junction left unmatched. The CDR3 sequence is 12 residues long. The CDR3 coding sequence is TGTGCCAGTCTGCGGGAGGTCGGGGAGCTGTTTTTT. It specifies CASLREVGELFF.

The sample holds a few counts of this clone. This rearrangement joins TRBV25-1 to TRBJ2-7; D is perhaps TRBD1 (6 bases). The V gene's germline CDR1 is MGHDK and CDR2 SYGVNS. This CDR3 spans 13 amino acids. V dropped 4 bases and J dropped 4 bases, with 11 bases sitting between them. CDR3 nucleotides: TGTGCCAGCAGTGGATACACAGGGTACGAGCAGTACTTC. Translating gives CASSGYTGYEQYF.

The chain couples TRBV28 to TRBJ2-3; 12 positions agree with TRBD2. Germline V CDR1 and CDR2: MDHEN, SYDVKM. This CDR3 spans 12 amino acids. The CDR3 region has the DNA TGTGTAGCTAGCGGGAGGGGAGATACGCAGTATTTT. This translates into CVASGRGDTQYF.

The rearrangement uses TRBV14 and TRBJ2-1; 10 bases line up with TRBD2. Germline assignment: CDR1 SGHDN and CDR2 FVKESK. This CDR3 comprises 19 residues. V dropped 2 bases and J dropped 6; count of bases not matched to a gene: 16. CDR3 bases: TGTGCCAGCAGCCAAAGAGGATCCCTAGCGGGAGTGTCTTCCAATGAGCAGTTCTTC. This gives the protein CASSQRGSLAGVSSNEQFF.

This chain joins TRBV1 and TRBJ2-3; the table names TRBD2, a call not compared with the DNA. TRBV1 counts as a pseudogene. The CDR3 has 18 residues. The DNA of the CDR3 is TGCACCAGCAGCCAAGATGCCGTTAGTAGCGGGAGTGCAGATACGCAGTATTTT. Translating gives CTSSQDAVSSGSADTQYF.

V gene TRBV28 combines with J gene TRBJ2-7, with TRBD2 matching over 12 bases. This CDR3 is 16 amino acids long. V lost 5 bases, J lost 3 bases, and 8 bases stayed unmatched. Germline values: CDR1 MDHEN, CDR2 SYDVKM. CDR3 coding DNA: TGTGCCAGCAGTGCAACTAGCGGGGGGACCTTCTACGAGCAGTACTTC. Translation: CASSATSGGTFYEQYF.